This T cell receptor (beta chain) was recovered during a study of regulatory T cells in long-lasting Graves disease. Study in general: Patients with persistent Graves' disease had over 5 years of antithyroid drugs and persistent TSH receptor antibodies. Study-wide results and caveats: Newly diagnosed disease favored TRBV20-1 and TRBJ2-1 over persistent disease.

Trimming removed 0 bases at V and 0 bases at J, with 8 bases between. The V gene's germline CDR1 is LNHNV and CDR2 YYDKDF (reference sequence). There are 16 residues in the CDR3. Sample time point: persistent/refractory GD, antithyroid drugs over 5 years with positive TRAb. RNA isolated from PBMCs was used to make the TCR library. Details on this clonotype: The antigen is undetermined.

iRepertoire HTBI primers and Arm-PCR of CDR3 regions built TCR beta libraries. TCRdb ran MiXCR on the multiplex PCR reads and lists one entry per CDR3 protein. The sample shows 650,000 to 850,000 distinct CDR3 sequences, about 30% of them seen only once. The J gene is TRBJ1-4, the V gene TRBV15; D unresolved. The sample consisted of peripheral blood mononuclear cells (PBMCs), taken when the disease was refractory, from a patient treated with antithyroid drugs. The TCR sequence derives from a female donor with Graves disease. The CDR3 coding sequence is TGTGCCACCAGCAGAGATCCGACTGCAACTAATGAAAAACTGTTTTTT. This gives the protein CATSRDPTATNEKLFF.